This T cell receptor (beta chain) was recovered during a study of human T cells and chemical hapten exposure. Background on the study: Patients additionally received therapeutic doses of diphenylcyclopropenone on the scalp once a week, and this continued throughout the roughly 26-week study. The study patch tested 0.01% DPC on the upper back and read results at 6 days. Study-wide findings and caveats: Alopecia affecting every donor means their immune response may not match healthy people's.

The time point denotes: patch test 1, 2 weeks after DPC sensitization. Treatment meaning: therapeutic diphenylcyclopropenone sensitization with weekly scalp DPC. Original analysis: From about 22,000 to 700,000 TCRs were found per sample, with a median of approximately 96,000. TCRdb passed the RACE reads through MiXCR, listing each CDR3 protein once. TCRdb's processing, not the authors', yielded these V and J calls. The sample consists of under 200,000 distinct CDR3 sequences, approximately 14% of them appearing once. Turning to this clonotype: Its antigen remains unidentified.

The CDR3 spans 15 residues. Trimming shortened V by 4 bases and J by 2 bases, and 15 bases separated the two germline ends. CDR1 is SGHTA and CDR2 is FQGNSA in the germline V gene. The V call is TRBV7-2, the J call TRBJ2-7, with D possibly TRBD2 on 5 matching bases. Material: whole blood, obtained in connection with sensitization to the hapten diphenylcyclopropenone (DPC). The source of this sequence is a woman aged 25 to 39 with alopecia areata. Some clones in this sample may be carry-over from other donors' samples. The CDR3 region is CASSSSAGSAYEQYF. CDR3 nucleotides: TGTGCCAGCAGCTCTTCTGCGGGTTCTGCCTACGAGCAGTACTTC.